This TCR beta chain derives from a study of graft-versus-host responses after intestinal transplantation. About the study: Transplantation in recipients was multivisceral, liver-intestinal, or isolated intestinal.

General study findings and limits: The authors found GvH clones in recipient marrow, some appearing first in ileum or blood.

Using immunoSEQ multiplex PCR, the repertoire was profiled, and TCRdb retains in-frame clones only, with some absent. The sample yields tens of thousands of clones, nearly 90% seen once. The germline V gene has CDR1 LGHNA and CDR2 YNFKEQ. The CDR3 is made up of 18 amino acids. Trimming took 4 bases from V and 6 from J; bases not matched to a gene: 13. Notes on this clone: Its antigen is as yet unknown.

This chain connects TRBV4-2 to TRBJ1-6; the match to TRBD1 covers 9 bases. The sample here was unstimulated CD8+ T cells sorted from spleen or lymph node cells, taken before transplant. This sequence originates from a human donor who was the organ donor for an intestinal transplant. The DNA for the CDR3 is TGTGCCAGCAGCCCCTTATACAGGGGGCCCCCTTTTAATTCACCCCTCCACTTT. This translates into CASSPLYRGPPFNSPLHF.